Below, one TCR beta chain is given with its context. This clonotype was observed many times. Its cognate antigen has yet to be identified. Base qualities are not provided; no much larger clone lies one nucleotide away. The source of the sample is a study of Epstein–Barr virus B cells in breast cancer listed by TCRdb under 2021. Broadly, across the study: Control T cells were grown by the rapid expansion method using irradiated PBMC feeders, soluble OKT3 and IL-2 200 U/ml, and were harvested roughly 9-12 days after stimulation. A single-patient case report examined whether EBV+ B cells infiltrating the tumor shape the T-cell receptor repertoire in triple-negative breast cancer.

Using RNeasy Micro or Mini kits with on-column DNase digestion, RNA was isolated from about 9.8e4 to 1.1e6 cultured T cells and then assessed on an Agilent 2100 Bioanalyzer. The library was made by 5' RACE. The SMARTer Human TCR a/b Profiling Kit was used to construct TCR libraries from RNA, capturing the full V(D)J regions of both the alpha and beta chains. After amplification, libraries were cleaned up with AMPure XP beads and then validated using the DNA 1000 Kit on an Agilent 2100 Bioanalyzer. Libraries were sequenced on an Illumina MiSeq with the 600-cycle v3 reagent kit, giving 2 x 300 bp paired-end reads. The paper's processing steps were these. MiXCR and VDJTools were used to process the reads, with non-productive clonotypes filtered out and clonotypes collapsed by CDR3 amino acid sequence prior to recalculating frequencies. CDR3 sequences were matched against the McPAS-TCR database allowing a Levenshtein distance of 1, and UpSet plots were made in R with UpSetR. TCRdb applied fastp at Q25 and MiXCR to the public reads, then kept only in-frame beta chains. Identical CDR3 proteins give one entry, which carries the most common genes and DNA. The V and J calls follow TCRdb's processing rather than the paper's. Here the sample has over 1,500 distinct CDR3 sequences; around 16% occur a single time. Roughly 31% of the sample belongs to the ten largest clones.

CDR1 is given as MDHEN and CDR2 as SYDVKM, both from the germline V gene. V lost 7 bases and J lost 5 bases; the stretch between them is 17 bases long. The CDR3 contains 14 residues, cysteine and phenylalanine counted. The sequence is cut down to CDR3 DNA, 42 bases in frame from base 1. Broader findings and caveats from the paper: All data came from a single patient described as a first proof of concept, which limits generalization.

The chain couples TRBV28 to TRBJ2-5; TRBD1 is possibly the D segment (5 matching bases). The clonotype was recovered from a woman aged 40 to 55 with triple-negative breast cancer. The specimen was tumor-infiltrating lymphocytes expanded in culture. The bases read TGTGCCAGCACACTCCCAGGGTCTGCGGAGACCCAGTACTTC. This is translated as CASTLPGSAETQYF.